One sample yielded the 16 T cell receptor beta chains listed below, sequenced in a study of CD8 T cells in Susac syndrome. About 0.5 to 1 ug RNA was reverse transcribed with random hexamers. TCRdb analysed the immunoSEQ multiplex PCR reads with MiXCR anew, one entry per CDR3 protein. There are under 200,000 distinct CDR3 sequences in the sample; roughly 94% occur only once, and less than 0.11% lies in the top ten. The sequencing input was CD4+ T cells from PBMCs. These TCRs come from a human donor in good health.

This chain joins TRBV11-2 and TRBJ2-5; possibly TRBD1 or TRBD2 for D (6 bases each). Germline V gene lookup returns CDR1 SGHAT and CDR2 FQNNGV. There are 14 residues in the CDR3. Trimming pared 3 bases from V and 5 bases from J, leaving 13 bases between. Written as DNA, the CDR3 is TGTGCCAGCAGCTTGTGGGGGGCGCAGGAGACCCAGTACTTC. Translation: CASSLWGAQETQYF.

The rearrangement uses TRBV29-1 and TRBJ2-5, with 8 positions matching TRBD2. V dropped 6 bases and J dropped 5; count of bases not matched to a gene: 8. This CDR3 spans 13 amino acids. Germline values: CDR1 SQVTM, CDR2 ANQGSEA. The CDR3 DNA reads as TGCAGCGTCGGCGGGGGGCTGGAGGAGACCCAGTACTTC. It encodes CSVGGGLEETQYF.

The chain employs TRBV7-2 and TRBJ2-3; 12 nucleotides align to TRBD1. V lost 1 base to trimming and J lost 6 bases; unmatched junction nucleotides: 11. The CDR3 loop spans 18 amino acids. Per the germline V gene, CDR1 is SGHTA and CDR2 is FQGNSA. As DNA, the CDR3 is TGTGCCAGCAGCTTAGAAGGGACAGGGGGCGCAGGAGGGGATACGCAGTATTTT. Protein: CASSLEGTGGAGGDTQYF.

The chain uses TRBV14 and TRBJ2-2; D is perhaps TRBD1 or TRBD2 (6 bases each). V was trimmed by 4 bases and J by 2 bases, leaving 14 bases between them. Germline CDR1 reads SGHDN; CDR2 reads FVKESK. The CDR3 extends over 16 amino acids. The CDR3 DNA reads as TGTGCCAGCAGCCCCGTGGGGGGCGTAAACACCGGGGAGCTGTTTTTT. Amino acid sequence: CASSPVGGVNTGELFF.

The chain uses TRBV5-6 and TRBJ1-1; the D is unclear. Germline assignment: CDR1 SGHDT and CDR2 YYEEEE. With 1 base removed from V and 7 bases from J, the gap between germline ends came to 5 bases. The CDR3 covers 11 residues. CDR3 amino acids: CASSLNHEAFF. The CDR3 region has the DNA TGTGCCAGCAGCTTGAACCATGAAGCTTTCTTT.

The chain combines TRBV7-2 with TRBJ2-3, with D unresolved. The CDR3 is 15 residues long. Germline CDR1 and CDR2: SGHTA and FQGNSA. Trimming took 5 bases from V and 0 from J, leaving 12 bases between them. The CDR3 DNA reads as TGTGCCAGCAGCCTTCTTTTGGTTAGCACAGATACGCAGTATTTT. Residues: CASSLLLVSTDTQYF.

The rearrangement links TRBV7-3 to TRBJ2-3, with a weak D call TRBD2 (6 bases). With 5 bases removed from V and 4 bases from J, the gap between germline ends came to 16 bases. Germline V lookup: CDR1 SGHTA, CDR2 FQGTGA. This CDR3 region has 15 residues. The CDR3 sequence is CASSPGGTGADTQYF. The CDR3 DNA sequence: TGTGCCAGCAGCCCTGGGGGGACCGGCGCAGATACGCAGTATTTT.

V usage is TRBV20-1 and J usage is TRBJ2-7; TRBD2 is a possible D gene (6 bases). Germline lookup yields CDR1 DFQATT and CDR2 SNEGSKA (reference sequence). This CDR3 comprises 13 residues. V gave up 4 bases and J gave up 3 bases, with 13 bases separating them. CDR3 sequence reads: CSATLGGGYEQYF. CDR3 nucleotide sequence: TGCAGTGCTACGTTGGGGGGTGGCTACGAGCAGTACTTC.

The rearrangement joins TRBV7-9 to TRBJ1-1; TRBD1 is a possible D gene (5 bases). CDR3 length equals 15 residues. From germline, CDR1 is SEHNR and CDR2 FQNEAQ (reference sequence). V was pared by 7 bases and J by 1 base, with 16 bases between. For the CDR3, the DNA is TGTGCCAGCATCTTTTCCGGGACGGAGAACACTGAAGCTTTCTTT. This sequence encodes CASIFSGTENTEAFF.

This clonotype was found once. The V call is TRBV29-1, the J call TRBJ1-1; a possible D gene is TRBD1 (5 bases). This CDR3 is 13 amino acids long. Trimming pared 4 bases from V and 4 bases from J, leaving 13 bases between. CDR1 is SQVTM, CDR2 ANQGSEA, per germline. The CDR3 spells CSVGAAGSTEAFF. DNA for the CDR3: TGCAGCGTTGGTGCGGCAGGGAGCACTGAAGCTTTCTTT.

The rearrangement joins TRBV27 to TRBJ2-1; possible D gene TRBD2, 5 bases. Germline values: CDR1 MNHEY, CDR2 SMNVEV (reference sequence). The length of the CDR3 is 13 residues. V lost 4 bases and J 4 bases, leaving 8 bases between the germline ends. The CDR3 nucleotides are TGTGCCAGCAGTTCAAGGAGGTACAATGAGCAGTTCTTC. Its protein product is CASSSRRYNEQFF.

The rearrangement joins TRBV7-9 to TRBJ2-1; the D is unclear. Trimming took off 4 bases at V and 9 bases at J, with 13 bases between the two ends. Germline V gene data show CDR1 as SEHNR and CDR2 as FQNEAQ (reference sequence). The CDR3 totals 13 residues. Written as DNA, the CDR3 is TGTGCCAGCAGCTCCGCGGCGACCGGTGAGCAGTTCTTC. It yields the protein CASSSAATGEQFF.

The chain recombines TRBV2 with TRBJ2-7, with a possible D match to TRBD2 (6 bases). The germline CDR1 and CDR2 sequences are SNHLY and FYNNEI. The CDR3 contains 14 residues. The V and J ends lost 5 bases and 3 bases respectively, with 14 bases between them. The CDR3 DNA reads as TGTGCCAGCAGTCCGGGCATTAGCGGCTACGAGCAGTACGTC. Amino acids: CASSPGISGYEQYV.

V and J are TRBV28 and TRBJ1-2; TRBD1 might be the D (5 bases). V lost 2 bases to trimming and J lost 7 bases, with 14 bases between them. This CDR3 is built from 14 residues. Germline V gene sequence: CDR1 MDHEN, CDR2 SYDVKM. CDR3 DNA: TGTGCCAGCAGTTTAGTCGCTGGGACTGGTGGCTACACCTTC. It encodes CASSLVAGTGGYTF.

The chain uses TRBV29-1 and TRBJ1-3, with 7 bases lining up with TRBD1. Per germline, CDR1 SQVTM and CDR2 ANQGSEA. The J segment lost 4 bases and the V segment lost 7 bases, leaving 7 bases of the junction unmatched. The CDR3 sequence is 13 residues long. The CDR3 DNA reads TGCAGCGCCTCCCGACAGGGAGGAAACACCATATATTTT. Translating it yields CSASRQGGNTIYF.

V usage is TRBV6-1 and J usage is TRBJ1-4; D gene uncertain. This CDR3 region has 15 residues. Germline values: CDR1 MNHNS, CDR2 SASEGT. Trimming shortened V by 6 bases and J by 7 bases, and 18 bases separated the two germline ends. The CDR3 sequence is CASRRASPVAEKLFF. The DNA of the CDR3 is TGTGCCAGCAGAAGAGCTTCACCGGTTGCTGAAAAACTGTTTTTT.